This T cell receptor beta chain was retrieved from a study of shared clonotypes between healthy human individuals. Study-wide results and limits: In four donors, approximately 5% of naive CD4 clonotypes appeared in common. In general, naive subsets displayed greater estimated richness than memory subsets did.

The authors distributed each subset's genomic DNA evenly over several immunoSEQ plates. Sequenced by immunoSEQ multiplex PCR; TCRdb stores in-frame clones only, minus some. The data contain about 730,000 clones, around 77% of them singletons. Germline CDR1 reads SGHAT; CDR2 reads FQNNGV. CDR3 length: 13 residues. V shed 3 bases and J shed 4 bases, with 6 bases lying between them. A word on this clone: The target antigen is unknown.

The receptor comes from a woman in her 30s in good health. Sequenced sample: memory CD4+ T cells sorted from blood. This sample's subset: CD45RA-negative fraction. The chain joins TRBV11-2 to TRBJ2-2; no firm D call. In DNA, the CDR3 is TGTGCCAGCAGCTTCCCCTCCACCGGGGAGCTGTTTTTT. Encoded protein: CASSFPSTGELFF.